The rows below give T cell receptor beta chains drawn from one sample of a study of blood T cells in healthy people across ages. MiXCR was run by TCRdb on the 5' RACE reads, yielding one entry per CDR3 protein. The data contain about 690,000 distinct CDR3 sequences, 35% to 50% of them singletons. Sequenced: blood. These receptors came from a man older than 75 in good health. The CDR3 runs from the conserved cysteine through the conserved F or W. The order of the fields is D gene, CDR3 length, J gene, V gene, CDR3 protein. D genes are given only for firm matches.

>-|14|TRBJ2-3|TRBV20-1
CSVKTALLTDTQYF
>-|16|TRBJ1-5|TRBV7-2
CASSLAPQGTHQPQHF
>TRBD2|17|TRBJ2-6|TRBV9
CASSAPAGVSGANVLTF
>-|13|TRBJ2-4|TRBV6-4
CASSETSKNIQYF
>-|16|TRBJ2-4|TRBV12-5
CASGLWGPEAKNIQYF
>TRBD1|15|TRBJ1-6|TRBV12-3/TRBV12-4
CASSFTGTGWAPLHF
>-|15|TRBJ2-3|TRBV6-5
CASSYSDSGADTQYF
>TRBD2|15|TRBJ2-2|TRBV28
CASSASGSGTGELFF
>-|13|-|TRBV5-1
CASSLGDGNIQYF
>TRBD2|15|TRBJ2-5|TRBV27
CASSLTGGGVETQYF
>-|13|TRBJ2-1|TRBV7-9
CARAQSGYNEQFF
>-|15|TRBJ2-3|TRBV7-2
CASSRSRDLTDTQYF
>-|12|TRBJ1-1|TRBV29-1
CSVVRGYTEAFF
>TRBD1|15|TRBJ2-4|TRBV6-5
CASKEDRGQLNIQYF
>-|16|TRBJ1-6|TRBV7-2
CASSLAAHPYNSPLHF
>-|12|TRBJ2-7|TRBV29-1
CSVEGELFEQYF
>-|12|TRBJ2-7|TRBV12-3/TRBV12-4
CASSFAQGEQYF
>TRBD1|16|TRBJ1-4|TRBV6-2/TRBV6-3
CASSYGPTRTGEKLFF
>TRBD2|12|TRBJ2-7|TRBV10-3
CASSGGAHEQYF
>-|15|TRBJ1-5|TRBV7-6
CASSPGTGVRQPQHF
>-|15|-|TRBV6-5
CASSSTGASYNEQYF
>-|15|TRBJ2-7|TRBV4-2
CASSQGATRGYEQYF
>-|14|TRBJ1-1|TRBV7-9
CASTQGGQGTEAFF
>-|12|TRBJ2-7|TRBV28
CASNTLVSEQYF
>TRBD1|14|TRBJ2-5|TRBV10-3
CAISVDREEETQYF
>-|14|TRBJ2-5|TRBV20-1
CSASTSTYQETQYF
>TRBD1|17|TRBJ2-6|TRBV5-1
CASSLAGTGVGANVLTF
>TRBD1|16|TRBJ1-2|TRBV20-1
CSARIQGAPTYYGYTF
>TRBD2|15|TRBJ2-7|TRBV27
CASSLLAGSTYEQYF
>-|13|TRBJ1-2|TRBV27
CASSLGSNYGYTF
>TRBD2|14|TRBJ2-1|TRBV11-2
CASSFVAGDNEQFF
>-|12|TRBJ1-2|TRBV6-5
CASRKQGAGYTF
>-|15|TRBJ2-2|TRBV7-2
CASSLAQRKVGELFF
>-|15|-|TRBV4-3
CASSQVREPPYEQYF
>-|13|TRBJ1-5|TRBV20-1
CSAPGILNQPQHF
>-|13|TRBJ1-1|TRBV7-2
CASSFRRGFEAFF